Shown below are 10 T cell receptor beta chains from a single sample sequenced in a study of naive and memory T cell subsets. Amplification of ligated cDNA took four PCR rounds with SP2 and nested alpha and beta constant primers. One entry per CDR3 protein results from TCRdb running MiXCR on the 5' RACE reads. The sample yields tens of thousands of distinct CDR3 sequences, over 15% seen once. An oligonucleotide containing a UMI was ligated to the 3' end of TCR cDNA. The origin of the receptors is a female donor in good health.

The sample holds a few counts of this clonotype. The genes are TRBV25-1 and TRBJ2-7, with D maybe TRBD1 (6 bases). Trimming stripped 7 bases from V and 2 bases from J, with 9 bases between. Germline CDR1 and CDR2: MGHDK and SYGVNS. This CDR3 region has 12 residues. CDR3 DNA: TGTGCCAGCACAGGACAGCCCTACGAGCAGTACTTC. Translating it yields CASTGQPYEQYF.

There are a few counts of this clonotype. In DNA, the CDR3 is TGTGCCAGCAGCTTGACCTGGGCCACTGAAGCTTTCTTT. Encoded protein: CASSLTWATEAFF. V and J are TRBV13 and TRBJ1-1; D unresolved. The V gene's germline CDR1 is PRHDT and CDR2 FYEKMQ (reference sequence). The CDR3 loop spans 13 amino acids. V was clipped by 3 bases and J by 4 bases, with 9 bases between them.

The chain recombines TRBV5-6 with TRBJ2-1; 7 nucleotides line up with TRBD2. V lost 5 bases and J lost 4; bases outside the gene matches: 6. This CDR3 contains 14 residues. CDR1 is SGHDT and CDR2 is YYEEEE in the germline V gene. The CDR3 is CASRAAGVYNEQFF. The DNA for the CDR3 is TGTGCCAGCAGGGCTGCGGGAGTTTACAATGAGCAGTTCTTC.

This clonotype showed up many times. The genes are TRBV12-3 or TRBV12-4 and TRBJ2-1, with D perhaps TRBD1 (5 bases). The CDR3 totals 15 residues. Trimming took 4 bases from V and 0 from J, leaving 10 bases between them. CDR3 sequence: CASSSQGSSYNEQFF. In nucleotides, the CDR3 is TGTGCCAGCAGTTCCCAGGGTAGCTCCTACAATGAGCAGTTCTTC.

This chain uses TRBV6-1 with TRBJ2-1; possible D gene TRBD2, 7 bases. This CDR3 has 15 amino acids. The germline V and J ends were trimmed by 1 base and 4 bases, with 11 bases remaining between them. CDR1 is MNHNS, CDR2 SASEGT, per germline. The CDR3 nucleotides read TGTGCCAGCAGTGAAGACGGGGGGCCGTACAATGAGCAGTTCTTC. The encoded protein is CASSEDGGPYNEQFF.

This clonotype was picked up many times. The genes are TRBV7-9 and TRBJ2-3, with D possibly called TRBD1 or TRBD2 (5 bases each). Trimming pared 3 bases from V and 5 bases from J, leaving 12 bases between. Germline V gene sequence: CDR1 SEHNR, CDR2 FQNEAQ (reference sequence). This CDR3 spans 14 amino acids. As DNA, the CDR3 is TGTGCCAGCAGCTTCGGGACCAACGTAGATACGCAGTATTTT. Protein: CASSFGTNVDTQYF.

Many counts were recorded for this clonotype. This chain links TRBV6-5 with TRBJ1-5; D remains unclear. The CDR3 spans 15 residues. V lost 5 bases to trimming and J lost 1 base, with 12 bases between them. The germline V gene encodes CDR1 MNHEY and CDR2 SVGAGI. CDR3 protein: CASSRLGRSNQPQHF. The CDR3 coding sequence is TGTGCCAGCAGTCGTCTAGGACGGAGCAATCAGCCCCAGCATTTT.

The chain links TRBV27 to TRBJ1-5; D call uncertain. V lost 3 bases and J lost 3, with 9 bases in between. From germline, CDR1 is MNHEY and CDR2 SMNVEV (reference sequence). The CDR3 has 14 residues. CDR3 DNA: TGTGCCAGCAGTTTCGCAGTCCCCAATCAGCCCCAGCATTTT. It is translated as CASSFAVPNQPQHF.

The chain joins TRBV6-1 to TRBJ2-7, with D perhaps matching TRBD1 (6 bases). From germline, CDR1 is MNHNS and CDR2 SASEGT. This CDR3 contains 16 residues. Between the trimmed V and J ends, which lost 6 bases and 2 bases, there was a span of 20 bases. CDR3 sequence: CASRGHQGNYTYEQYF. For the CDR3, the DNA is TGTGCCAGCAGGGGTCACCAGGGGAATTACACCTACGAGCAGTACTTC.

This clonotype ranks as medium-sized. The V and J genes are TRBV12-3 or TRBV12-4 and TRBJ2-7; TRBD2 matches 7 bases. V dropped 5 bases and J dropped 5; count of bases not matched to a gene: 6. The CDR3 is made up of 13 amino acids. CDR3 coding DNA: TGTGCCAGCAGTCTCCGACTAGCTCACGAGCAGTACTTC. This gives the protein CASSLRLAHEQYF.